Below are 31 T cell receptor beta chains sequenced from a single sample in a study of CD8 T cells in Susac syndrome. The authors reverse transcribed roughly 0.5 to 1 ug RNA with random hexamers. MiXCR, applied by TCRdb to the immunoSEQ multiplex PCR reads, yields one record per CDR3 protein. The sample records around 90,000 distinct CDR3 sequences, about 96% being singletons. The sequenced sample was CD8+ T cells from PBMCs. These receptors were taken from a human donor with Susac syndrome.

This clonotype has just one count. CDR3 in amino acids: CASSDRGRTTDTQYF. CDR3 DNA sequence: TGTGCCAGCAGCGACCGGGGGCGGACCACAGATACGCAGTATTTT. The chain employs TRBV5-6 and TRBJ2-3; the D call may be TRBD1 or TRBD2 (6 bases each). CDR3 length: 15 amino acids. Germline loops: CDR1 SGHDT, CDR2 YYEEEE. V shed 4 bases and J shed 2 bases, with 14 bases lying between them. The whole variable domain, remainder taken from reference TRBV5-6 and TRBJ2-3, is DAGVTQSPTHLIKTRGQQVTLRCSPKSGHDTVSWYQQALGQGPQFIFQYYEEEERQRGNFPDRFSGHQFPNYSSELNVNALLLGDSALYLCASSDRGRTTDTQYFGPGTRLTVL.

The rearrangement links TRBV5-4 to TRBJ2-3, with 8 bases that match TRBD2. Germline V CDR1 and CDR2: SGHNT, YYREEE (reference sequence). Germline trimming cut 0 bases from V and 1 base from J; bases unmatched to any gene: 4. CDR3 size: 16 residues. The CDR3 DNA sequence: TGTGCCAGCAGCTTGGTGCCGACTAGCGGCACAGATACGCAGTATTTT. It specifies CASSLVPTSGTDTQYF.

This sequence joins TRBV30 and TRBJ2-1; D uncertain. V was pared by 0 bases and J by 3 bases, with 15 bases between. Germline lookup yields CDR1 GTSNPN and CDR2 SVGIG (reference sequence). The CDR3 has 16 amino acids. As DNA, the CDR3 is TGTGCCTGGAGTGTACAAGAAACGGCCGGCTACAATGAGCAGTTCTTC. Amino acid sequence: CAWSVQETAGYNEQFF.

The chain is built from TRBV28 and TRBJ2-7, with 11 nucleotides matching TRBD1. Germline V gene data show CDR1 as MDHEN and CDR2 as SYDVKM. The CDR3 consists of 17 residues. V dropped 5 bases and J dropped 3; count of bases not matched to a gene: 12. The CDR3 region is CASSSPVGDRGVYEQYF. The CDR3 region has the DNA TGTGCCAGCAGTAGTCCGGTAGGGGACAGGGGGGTCTACGAGCAGTACTTC.

The chain has TRBV5-1 and TRBJ1-2; the D is unclear. The germline CDR1 and CDR2 sequences are SGHRS and YFSETQ. The CDR3 loop spans 15 amino acids. Trimming stripped 0 bases from V and 0 bases from J, with 9 bases between. In DNA, the CDR3 is TGCGCCAGCAGCTTGGTCAGCAACTCTAACTATGGCTACACCTTC. This codes for CASSLVSNSNYGYTF.

The chain links TRBV4-3 to TRBJ2-1, with no clear D. Germline assignment: CDR1 LGHNA and CDR2 YSLEER. The CDR3 contains 15 residues. V was shortened by 4 bases and J by 10 bases, with 20 bases between the two germline ends. The DNA for the CDR3 is TGCGCCAGCAGCCGCGACGGATCCCCAAAGGGAGAGCAGTTCTTC. Translated: CASSRDGSPKGEQFF.

V usage is TRBV9 and J usage is TRBJ2-5; no clear D gene. The V end was cut by 0 bases, the J end by 5 bases, with 8 bases between. Germline loops: CDR1 SGDLS, CDR2 YYNGEE. The CDR3 is 13 amino acids. CDR3 sequence reads: CASSVDHVETQYF. The CDR3, as DNA: TGTGCCAGCAGCGTAGATCACGTCGAGACCCAGTACTTC.

CDR3 DNA sequence: TGTGCCAGCAGGGGGCTTAGGGGCTACACCTTC. It is translated as CASRGLRGYTF. This rearrangement joins TRBV25-1 to TRBJ1-2, with a possible D match to TRBD1 (5 bases). The germline V and J ends were trimmed by 6 bases and 8 bases, with 10 bases remaining between them. This CDR3 spans 11 amino acids. CDR1 MGHDK and CDR2 SYGVNS come from the germline V gene.

The V gene is TRBV3-1, the J gene TRBJ1-2; a possible D gene is TRBD1 (5 bases). V was shortened by 3 bases and J by 7 bases, with 12 bases between the two germline ends. The length of the CDR3 is 13 residues. Germline-derived CDR1 and CDR2 are LGHDT and YNNKEL (reference sequence). CDR3 nucleotides: TGTGCCAGCAGCCAGACGAGGGGATCTGGCTACACCTTC. Its translation is CASSQTRGSGYTF.

V and J are TRBV5-6 and TRBJ1-1, with D unclear. The CDR3 is 12 amino acids. CDR1 and CDR2 (germline): SGHDT, YYEEEE. Deletions cut 1 base from V and 7 bases from J, with 8 bases between. CDR3 in amino acids: CASSLRTDEAFF. Written as DNA, the CDR3 is TGTGCCAGCAGCTTGAGGACCGATGAAGCTTTCTTT.

V gene TRBV20-1 combines with J gene TRBJ1-4, with D unclear. In germline, CDR1 is DFQATT, CDR2 SNEGSKA (reference sequence). V was clipped by 1 base and J by 3 bases, with 12 bases between them. CDR3 length: 15 residues. DNA for the CDR3: TGCAGTGCTAGAGTCATTAGGAAGGCTAATGAAAAACTGTTTTTT. It specifies CSARVIRKANEKLFF.

The chain recombines TRBV5-6 with TRBJ2-5; no definite D call. This CDR3 is 14 amino acids long. Germline V lookup: CDR1 SGHDT, CDR2 YYEEEE. Trimming shortened V by 1 base and J by 1 base, and 8 bases separated the two germline ends. CDR3 protein: CASSLTGTQETQYF. In DNA form, the CDR3 reads TGTGCCAGCAGCTTGACGGGTACCCAAGAGACCCAGTACTTC.

This clonotype came up once. The chain links TRBV7-6 to TRBJ2-7, with 9 bases lining up with TRBD1. The V segment lost 4 bases and the J segment 3 bases; nucleotides outside the gene matches: 7. CDR1 and CDR2 (germline): SGHVS, FNYEAQ. The CDR3 is 15 residues long. The CDR3 region is CASSYNRGPNYEQYF. The CDR3 DNA follows: TGTGCCAGCAGCTACAACAGGGGGCCCAACTACGAGCAGTACTTC.

A note on this clonotype: The junction departs from germline at one end; a sequencing error may be responsible. V and J are TRBV11-2 and TRBJ1-1, with D possibly being TRBD1 (5 bases). Looked up from germline, CDR1 is SGHAT and CDR2 is FQNNGV. CDR3 length: 15 residues. CDR3 nucleotide sequence: TGTGCCAGCACCCACTCAGGTGGACATGGGACGATTTTGGACTTT. Protein product: CASTHSGGHGTILDF.

This clonotype was found once. The chain has TRBV5-1 and TRBJ1-1, with D perhaps matching TRBD1 (6 bases). The CDR3 runs 14 residues. V was pared by 0 bases and J by 1 base, with 7 bases between. Per germline, CDR1 SGHRS and CDR2 YFSETQ. For the CDR3, the DNA is TGCGCCAGCAGCTTGGACAGGGCGAACACTGAAGCTTTCTTT. It codes for CASSLDRANTEAFF.

The rearrangement links TRBV18 to TRBJ1-5, with 7 bases aligning to TRBD1. Unmatched junction bases numbered 2, after V lost 2 bases and J lost 1 base. CDR3 length: 15 amino acids. Looked up from germline, CDR1 is KGHSH and CDR2 is LQKENI. The CDR3 reads CASSPAGGSNQPQHF. In DNA, the CDR3 is TGTGCCAGCTCACCAGCAGGGGGGAGCAATCAGCCCCAGCATTTT.

The CDR3 DNA reads as TGTGCCAGCAGCCCACCTAAGGGGAGGGACACTGAAGCTTTCTTT. The encoded protein is CASSPPKGRDTEAFF. The J gene is TRBJ1-1, the V gene TRBV7-9; the D gene is possibly TRBD1 (5 bases). Germline lookup yields CDR1 SEHNR and CDR2 FQNEAQ (reference sequence). Trimming left V 5 bases short and J 3 bases short, with 16 bases between. The CDR3 extends over 15 amino acids.

The V gene is TRBV6-2 or TRBV6-3, the J gene TRBJ2-2, with D unclear. The CDR3 length is 13 residues. In germline, CDR1 is MNHEY, CDR2 SVGEGT. V gave up 7 bases and J gave up 4 bases, with 10 bases separating them. CDR3 sequence: CASNSVGTGELFF. The DNA for the CDR3 is TGTGCCAGCAACTCGGTGGGCACCGGGGAGCTGTTTTTT.

The chain links TRBV30 to TRBJ1-2; 9 bases are shared with TRBD1. CDR1 GTSNPN and CDR2 SVGIG come from the germline V gene (reference sequence). The CDR3 runs 14 residues. V lost 5 bases, J lost 3 bases, and 7 bases stayed unmatched. CDR3 amino acids: CAWGRDRVDYGYTF. The CDR3 nucleotides are TGTGCCTGGGGCCGGGACAGGGTTGACTATGGCTACACCTTC. Full variable domain (missing parts from reference TRBV30 and TRBJ1-2): SQTIHQWPATLVQPVGSPLSLECTVEGTSNPNLYWYRQAAGRGLQLLFYSVGIGQISSEVPQNLSASRPQDRQFILSSKKLLLSDSGFYLCAWGRDRVDYGYTFGSGTRLTVV.

The V gene is TRBV20-1, the J gene TRBJ2-7; tentative D call: TRBD1 (5 bases). Germline V gives CDR1 DFQATT, CDR2 SNEGSKA (reference sequence). CDR3 length: 13 amino acids. V lost 1 base, J lost 3 bases, and 10 bases lay in between. The chain's CDR3 is CSARVTGFYEQYF. In DNA form, the CDR3 reads TGCAGTGCTAGAGTAACAGGCTTCTACGAGCAGTACTTC.

The genes are TRBV25-1 and TRBJ2-3; perhaps TRBD2 as D (5 bases). The CDR3 contains 16 residues. Trimming left V 3 bases short and J 1 base short, with 14 bases between. Looked up from germline, CDR1 is MGHDK and CDR2 is SYGVNS. The CDR3: CASSDPFGIGTDTQYF. CDR3 sequence (DNA): TGTGCCAGCAGTGACCCGTTCGGGATAGGCACAGATACGCAGTATTTT.

This clonotype was found a few times. The V gene is TRBV2, the J gene TRBJ2-7; no firm D call. Germline CDR1 and CDR2: SNHLY and FYNNEI. This CDR3 has 11 residues. V shed 6 bases and J shed 1 base, with 4 bases lying between them. The CDR3 loop reads CASRVSYEQYF. CDR3 in DNA: TGTGCCAGCAGGGTTTCCTACGAGCAGTACTTC.

The chain carries TRBV6-2 or TRBV6-3 and TRBJ2-5, with D possibly matching TRBD2 (6 bases). Trimming removed 6 bases from V and 0 bases from J, with 14 bases in between. The germline gives CDR1 MNHEY, CDR2 SVGEGT. The CDR3 has 15 residues. CDR3 sequence: CASSPRGSDQETQYF. CDR3 nucleotides: TGTGCCAGCAGCCCTCGGGGGAGCGACCAAGAGACCCAGTACTTC.

The genes are TRBV18 and TRBJ1-3, with TRBD1 identical over 7 bases. V was clipped by 4 bases and J by 2 bases; unmatched bases: 5. The CDR3 consists of 15 residues. Per the germline V gene, CDR1 is KGHSH and CDR2 is LQKENI. The CDR3, as DNA: TGTGCCAGCTCACTCCCCGGACAGGCTGGAAACACCATATATTTT. Its protein product is CASSLPGQAGNTIYF.

The genes are TRBV27 and TRBJ2-7; 7 bases are a match to TRBD1. The V segment lost 5 bases and the J segment 0 bases; nucleotides outside the gene matches: 4. CDR1 and CDR2 from the germline V gene are MNHEY and SMNVEV (reference sequence). The CDR3 is made up of 14 amino acids. CDR3 in amino acids: CASSKTGNSYEQYF. CDR3 nucleotide sequence: TGTGCCAGCAGTAAGACAGGGAACTCCTACGAGCAGTACTTC.

The rearrangement joins TRBV7-3 to TRBJ2-2; no clear D gene. The CDR3 runs to 17 residues. The V end was cut by 2 bases, the J end by 4 bases, with 17 bases between. From germline, CDR1 is SGHTA and CDR2 FQGTGA. As DNA, the CDR3 is TGTGCCAGCAGCTTAGATGGTCCGGATGTGGGCACCGGGGAGCTGTTTTTT. This translates into CASSLDGPDVGTGELFF.

The rearrangement uses TRBV5-1 and TRBJ2-7; a possible D gene is TRBD2 (5 bases). The V and J ends lost 0 bases and 3 bases respectively, with 7 bases between them. This CDR3 region has 13 residues. Germline V gene lookup returns CDR1 SGHRS and CDR2 YFSETQ. DNA of the CDR3: TGCGCCAGCAGCTTGGGAGGAGGCTACGAGCAGTACTTC. Protein: CASSLGGGYEQYF.

V and J are TRBV3-1 and TRBJ2-1; 8 bases line up with TRBD2. CDR3 length: 18 amino acids. Germline CDR1 and CDR2: LGHDT and YNNKEL (reference sequence). V dropped 0 bases and J dropped 4; count of bases not matched to a gene: 11. CDR3 coding DNA: TGTGCCAGCAGCCAAGATTCGGGCGAGGCTAGCGGGTACAATGAGCAGTTCTTC. This translates into CASSQDSGEASGYNEQFF.

The chain has TRBV9 and TRBJ1-1; D possibly corresponds to TRBD1 (6 bases). The CDR3 consists of 13 residues. Germline values: CDR1 SGDLS, CDR2 YYNGEE. Trimming took off 5 bases at V and 3 bases at J, with 11 bases between the two ends. DNA for the CDR3: TGTGCCAGCAGGGGTCAGGGGCACACTGAAGCTTTCTTT. Amino acids: CASRGQGHTEAFF.

The chain combines TRBV30 with TRBJ1-5; D unresolved. This CDR3 region has 16 residues. From germline, CDR1 is GTSNPN and CDR2 SVGIG (reference sequence). Between the trimmed V and J ends, which lost 0 bases and 0 bases, there was a span of 12 bases. CDR3 residues: CAWSVSDVDSNQPQHF. DNA for the CDR3: TGTGCCTGGAGTGTATCAGACGTCGATAGCAATCAGCCCCAGCATTTT.

J is TRBJ1-2 and V is TRBV20-1; 9 nucleotides align to TRBD1. Germline assignment: CDR1 DFQATT and CDR2 SNEGSKA (reference sequence). J lost 6 bases, V lost 2 bases, and 1 base had no gene match. This CDR3 is 12 amino acids long. The CDR3 loop is CSARTGGDGYTF. The DNA of the CDR3 is TGCAGTGCTAGAACAGGGGGCGATGGCTACACCTTC.